This passage covers 9 T cell receptor beta chains from one sample sequenced in a study of blood T cells in healthy people across ages. Primed by a sample-barcoded 5' primer and a J-beta primer mix, a second PCR proceeded for about 7 to 11 cycles. TCRdb analysed the 5' RACE reads with MiXCR anew, one entry per CDR3 protein. Of approximately 670,000 distinct CDR3 sequences in the sample, approximately 40% were seen once. Source material: blood. The receptors stem from an elderly man in good health.

This clonotype was observed once. This sequence joins TRBV6-2 or TRBV6-3 and TRBJ2-7; D possibly corresponds to TRBD2 (5 bases). Trimming took off 6 bases at V and 7 bases at J, with 22 bases between the two ends. The CDR3 contains 15 residues. Germline loops: CDR1 MNHEY, CDR2 SVGEGT. The CDR3 loop reads CASRKTGGYYNEQYF. The DNA for the CDR3 is TGTGCCAGCAGAAAAACGGGCGGGTACTACAATGAGCAGTACTTC.

This clonotype was counted between two and nine times. V is TRBV29-1 and J is TRBJ2-1; possibly TRBD1 for D (6 bases). V lost 3 bases to trimming and J lost 4 bases, with 19 bases between them. The CDR3 sequence is 16 residues long. Germline V lookup: CDR1 SQVTM, CDR2 ANQGSEA. CDR3 nucleotides: TGCAGCGTTGAGAGGCTAGGGACAACGGGTTACAATGAGCAGTTCTTC. Amino acid sequence: CSVERLGTTGYNEQFF.

There are a few counts of this clonotype. J is TRBJ2-1 and V is TRBV4-3; D perhaps matches TRBD2 (6 bases). V was clipped by 0 bases and J by 9 bases, with 9 bases between them. The length of the CDR3 is 13 residues. Germline loops: CDR1 LGHNA, CDR2 YSLEER. The CDR3 region is CASSQDGGAEQFF. The CDR3 nucleotides read TGCGCCAGCAGCCAAGATGGCGGGGCTGAGCAGTTCTTC.

In this sample, this clonotype turned up many times. The chain uses TRBV20-1 and TRBJ2-1, with 11 positions matching TRBD2. This CDR3 comprises 14 residues. The germline gives CDR1 DFQATT, CDR2 SNEGSKA (reference sequence). After removal of 6 bases from V and 3 bases from J, the junction contained 4 bases not matched to a gene. CDR3 DNA sequence: TGCAGTGCCCTGACTAGCGGGGACTACAATGAGCAGTTCTTC. The encoded protein is CSALTSGDYNEQFF.

On this clonotype: One end of the junction is discordant with germline, which a read error may explain. The chain couples TRBV27 to TRBJ2-5; D gene uncertain. The end of the DNA is better explained by TRBJ2-7, so the J call may be wrong. The CDR3 runs to 15 residues. Germline CDR1 is MNHEY and CDR2 is SMNVEV (reference sequence). CDR3 DNA sequence: TGTGCCAACAGTCCTATACCCCTTGGTGGCTACGAGCAGTACTTC. Translating it yields CANSPIPLGGYEQYF.

In the case of this clonotype: A read error is possible here, since a much larger clone lies one base away. The genes are TRBV30 and TRBJ2-7, with D perhaps matching TRBD1 (5 bases). There are 14 residues in the CDR3. Deletions cut 3 bases from V and 4 bases from J, with 16 bases between. Germline CDR1 GTSNPN, CDR2 SVGIG (reference sequence). The CDR3 loop reads CAWRPAVGAYEQYF. Here the CDR3 DNA reads TGTGCCTGGAGGCCGGCTGTAGGGGCTTACGAGCAGTACTTC.

As to this clonotype: This sequence may be a read error, since a much larger clone differs from it by one base. The gene calls are TRBV6-5 and TRBJ2-7; D not certain. V was trimmed by 10 bases and J by 1 base, leaving 20 bases between them. Germline V CDR1 and CDR2: MNHEY, SVGAGI. The length of the CDR3 is 15 residues. The CDR3 is CANRPPNLGSYEQYF. CDR3 nucleotide sequence: TGTGCCAACAGACCCCCTAATTTGGGGTCCTACGAGCAGTACTTC.

This clonotype was counted at least ten times. The chain links TRBV6-5 to TRBJ1-1, with TRBD1 matching over 9 bases. Germline CDR1 MNHEY, CDR2 SVGAGI. With 8 bases clipped from V and 4 bases from J, the junction kept 5 bases outside the gene matches. The CDR3 has 13 amino acids. The CDR3 nucleotides read TGTGCCAGCGGGATGGACAGGGGCACTGAAGCTTTCTTT. The encoded protein is CASGMDRGTEAFF.

This chain links TRBV5-1 with TRBJ1-1; D not resolved. The CDR3 has 13 residues. Germline CDR1 and CDR2: SGHRS and YFSETQ. V gave up 0 bases and J gave up 7 bases, with 10 bases separating them. CDR3 DNA sequence: TGCGCCAGCAGCTTGGTCGGGGAGGGTGAAGCTTTCTTT. Its translation is CASSLVGEGEAFF.